This T cell receptor (beta chain) was sequenced for a study of naive and memory T cell subsets. An equimolar mix of two oligonucleotides served as the beta constant-region primer for TRBC1 and TRBC2. Four rounds of PCR amplified the ligated cDNA using nested alpha and beta constant-region primers plus SP2. TCRdb re-analysed the UMI-ligation and nested PCR reads in MiXCR, keeping a single row per CDR3 protein. The sample lists 95,000 to 150,000 distinct CDR3 sequences; 30% to 45% were seen once. Sequential positive selection took CD4 T cells first, then CD8 T cells. Findings and caveats of the study: Over 90% of naive TCR sequences appeared only once, unlike memory subsets.

Note on this clonotype: Its target is not known.

V was clipped by 5 bases and J by 8 bases, with 15 bases between them. CDR3 length: 13 amino acids. CDR1 MNHNS and CDR2 SASEGT come from the germline V gene. Sequencing was done on a sample of central memory CD4+ T cells from blood. The chain combines TRBV6-1 with TRBJ1-1; D is unclear. This receptor was taken from a human donor in good health. The CDR3 DNA reads as TGTGCCAGCAGTCCTCCTCTCGAGGGAGAAGCTTTCTTT. Its translation is CASSPPLEGEAFF.